Listed below are T cell receptor beta chains from one sample, sequenced in a study of graft-versus-host responses after intestinal transplantation. No antigens are known for them. Here immunoSEQ multiplex PCR was the method, and the copy in TCRdb shows in-frame clones only, minus some. The sample holds nearly 95,000 clones; more than 85% are singletons and the top ten take 1.5% to 2%. Sequences were derived from unstimulated CD8+ T cells sorted from spleen or lymph node cells, sampled before intestinal transplant. All receptors derive from a human donor who received an intestinal transplant. CDR3s include the opening cysteine and the closing phenylalanine or tryptophan. D genes are given only for firm matches. A clone size is listed for some rows: how often the clone was seen (once, few, many), or a class if it is expanded.

J gene: TRBJ1-4
D gene: TRBD1
V gene: TRBV29-1
clone size: once
CDR3 protein: CSVEEQGTTNEKLFF
CDR3 DNA: TGCAGCGTTGAGGAACAGGGGACAACTAATGAAAAACTGTTTTTT

J gene: TRBJ1-4
D gene: TRBD1
V gene: TRBV4-3
clone size: .
CDR3 protein: CASSEIVGTGGIKLFF
CDR3 DNA: TGCGCCAGCAGCGAAATAGTGGGGACAGGGGGGATCAAACTGTTTTTT

J gene: TRBJ2-4
D gene: TRBD2
V gene: TRBV7-9
clone size: .
CDR3 protein: CASSNGTSGVRGKNIQYF
CDR3 DNA: TGTGCCAGCAGCAACGGGACTAGCGGGGTGCGGGGCAAAAACATTCAGTACTTC

J gene: TRBJ1-1
D gene: TRBD1
V gene: TRBV11-2
clone size: .
CDR3 protein: CASSPTRDRVNTEAFF
CDR3 DNA: TGTGCCAGCAGTCCAACGCGGGACAGGGTTAACACTGAAGCTTTCTTT

J gene: TRBJ2-7
D gene: TRBD1
V gene: TRBV13
clone size: .
CDR3 protein: CASSSQFTTGAYEQYF
CDR3 DNA: TGTGCCAGCAGCTCCCAGTTCACGACAGGGGCCTACGAGCAGTACTTC

J gene: TRBJ1-4
D gene: TRBD1
V gene: TRBV6-1
clone size: .
CDR3 protein: CAIRPSGGLNEKLFF
CDR3 DNA: TGTGCCATCCGCCCCTCAGGGGGCCTTAATGAAAAACTGTTTTTT

J gene: TRBJ1-4
D gene: TRBD1
V gene: TRBV27
clone size: once
CDR3 protein: CASKRGTGSEKLFF
CDR3 DNA: TGTGCCAGCAAGAGGGGGACAGGATCCGAAAAACTGTTTTTT

J gene: TRBJ2-3
D gene: .
V gene: TRBV5-5
clone size: .
CDR3 protein: CASSFRGATDTQYF
CDR3 DNA: TGTGCCAGCAGCTTCCGCGGAGCTACAGATACGCAGTATTTT

J gene: TRBJ2-3
D gene: TRBD2
V gene: TRBV4-3
clone size: .
CDR3 protein: CASSQAYIPGLATDTQYF
CDR3 DNA: TGCGCCAGCAGCCAAGCTTACATCCCGGGACTAGCTACAGATACGCAGTATTTT

J gene: TRBJ2-7
D gene: TRBD2
V gene: TRBV18
clone size: .
CDR3 protein: CASSGREDSYEQYF
CDR3 DNA: TGTGCCAGCTCGGGGAGGGAGGACTCCTACGAGCAGTACTTC

J gene: TRBJ2-7
D gene: .
V gene: TRBV7-2
clone size: .
CDR3 protein: CASSLAPGLRSEQYF
CDR3 DNA: TGTGCCAGCAGCTTGGCCCCTGGACTCCGAAGCGAGCAGTACTTC

J gene: TRBJ1-1
D gene: .
V gene: TRBV5-1
clone size: .
CDR3 protein: CASSLRGAGLANTEAFF
CDR3 DNA: TGCGCCAGCAGCTTGCGGGGGGCCGGTCTCGCGAACACTGAAGCTTTCTTT

J gene: TRBJ1-5
D gene: TRBD1
V gene: TRBV7-6
clone size: .
CDR3 protein: CASSPTGGDQPQHF
CDR3 DNA: TGTGCCAGCAGCCCGACAGGGGGCGATCAGCCCCAGCATTTT

J gene: TRBJ2-7
D gene: .
V gene: TRBV27
clone size: .
CDR3 protein: CASSPLGEGGYEQYF
CDR3 DNA: TGTGCCAGCAGTCCCTTGGGGGAAGGGGGCTACGAGCAGTACTTC

J gene: TRBJ1-2
D gene: TRBD1
V gene: TRBV5-1
clone size: .
CDR3 protein: CASSLDRDREVNYGYTF
CDR3 DNA: TGCGCCAGCAGCTTGGACCGGGACAGGGAGGTCAACTATGGCTACACCTTC

J gene: TRBJ2-5
D gene: TRBD2
V gene: TRBV7-2
clone size: once
CDR3 protein: CASSSLAGGLETQYF
CDR3 DNA: TGTGCCAGCAGTTCGCTAGCGGGGGGGTTAGAGACCCAGTACTTC

J gene: TRBJ2-1
D gene: TRBD2
V gene: TRBV4-3
clone size: once
CDR3 protein: CASSQRSLAGGFYNEQFF
CDR3 DNA: TGCGCCAGCAGCCAACGGTCACTAGCGGGGGGTTTCTACAATGAGCAGTTCTTC

J gene: TRBJ2-7
D gene: .
V gene: TRBV10-2
clone size: .
CDR3 protein: CASSESNSYEQYF
CDR3 DNA: TGCGCCAGCAGTGAGTCTAACAGCTACGAGCAGTACTTC

J gene: TRBJ2-4
D gene: TRBD2
V gene: TRBV5-4
clone size: .
CDR3 protein: CASSSNLLAGGVAKNIQYF
CDR3 DNA: TGTGCCAGCAGTTCTAATCTACTAGCGGGGGGGGTAGCCAAAAACATTCAGTACTTC

J gene: TRBJ2-1
D gene: .
V gene: TRBV7-7
clone size: .
CDR3 protein: CASSAGSGSEQFF
CDR3 DNA: TGTGCCAGCAGCGCGGGTAGCGGCAGTGAGCAGTTCTTC

J gene: TRBJ2-7
D gene: .
V gene: TRBV27
clone size: once
CDR3 protein: CASSYRSSYEQYF
CDR3 DNA: TGTGCCAGCAGTTACAGAAGCTCCTACGAGCAGTACTTC

J gene: TRBJ1-1
D gene: TRBD1
V gene: TRBV12-5
clone size: .
CDR3 protein: CASGRGQGSGTEAFF
CDR3 DNA: TGTGCTAGTGGTAGGGGACAGGGAAGCGGCACTGAAGCTTTCTTT

J gene: TRBJ1-2
D gene: .
V gene: TRBV27
clone size: .
CDR3 protein: CASKAGGDYGYTF
CDR3 DNA: TGTGCCAGCAAAGCGGGGGGGGACTATGGCTACACCTTC

J gene: TRBJ2-7
D gene: .
V gene: TRBV30
clone size: .
CDR3 protein: CSAEQGTYEQYF
CDR3 DNA: TGTTCGGCGGAACAGGGAACCTACGAGCAGTACTTC

J gene: TRBJ2-4
D gene: TRBD2
V gene: TRBV7-2
clone size: .
CDR3 protein: CASSPLAGGNIQYF
CDR3 DNA: TGTGCCAGCAGCCCACTAGCGGGGGGGAACATTCAGTACTTC

J gene: TRBJ2-7
D gene: .
V gene: TRBV9
clone size: .
CDR3 protein: CASSVGSVAEQYF
CDR3 DNA: TGTGCCAGCAGCGTAGGGTCTGTGGCCGAGCAGTACTTC

J gene: TRBJ2-7
D gene: TRBD1
V gene: TRBV11-3
clone size: .
CDR3 protein: CASSGQGRPDEQYF
CDR3 DNA: TGTGCCAGCAGCGGACAGGGTCGGCCGGACGAGCAGTACTTC

J gene: TRBJ2-6
D gene: TRBD1
V gene: TRBV19
clone size: .
CDR3 protein: CASSTMGQGGAGANVLTF
CDR3 DNA: TGTGCCAGTAGTACGATGGGACAGGGAGGAGCTGGGGCCAACGTCCTGACTTTC

J gene: TRBJ2-6
D gene: TRBD2
V gene: TRBV4-2
clone size: .
CDR3 protein: CASSQVGLAGGSSGANVLTF
CDR3 DNA: TGTGCCAGCAGCCAAGTCGGACTAGCGGGGGGAAGCTCTGGGGCCAACGTCCTGACTTTC

J gene: TRBJ1-1
D gene: .
V gene: TRBV27
clone size: once
CDR3 protein: CASSPNRGGMNTEAFF
CDR3 DNA: TGTGCCAGCAGTCCCAATCGGGGGGGTATGAACACTGAAGCTTTCTTT

J gene: TRBJ1-2
D gene: TRBD1
V gene: TRBV6-1
clone size: .
CDR3 protein: CASSEAVTGSHYGYTF
CDR3 DNA: TGTGCCAGCAGTGAAGCGGTGACAGGGTCTCACTATGGCTACACCTTC

J gene: TRBJ2-2
D gene: TRBD1
V gene: TRBV7-9
clone size: .
CDR3 protein: CASSSDRGLNTGELFF
CDR3 DNA: TGTGCCAGCAGTTCCGACAGGGGGCTAAACACCGGGGAGCTGTTTTTT

J gene: TRBJ1-6
D gene: TRBD1
V gene: TRBV27
clone size: .
CDR3 protein: CASSSWTGGNSPLHF
CDR3 DNA: TGTGCCAGCAGTTCATGGACAGGGGGTAATTCACCCCTCCACTTT

J gene: TRBJ1-1
D gene: .
V gene: TRBV7-2
clone size: .
CDR3 protein: CASSSTVNTEAFF
CDR3 DNA: TGTGCCAGCAGCTCGACAGTGAACACTGAAGCTTTCTTT

J gene: TRBJ1-2
D gene: .
V gene: TRBV27
clone size: .
CDR3 protein: CASSLKGLDGYTF
CDR3 DNA: TGTGCCAGCAGTTTGAAGGGGCTGGATGGCTACACCTTC

J gene: TRBJ2-7
D gene: .
V gene: TRBV7-8
clone size: .
CDR3 protein: CASSFVRGPPEQYF
CDR3 DNA: TGTGCCAGCAGCTTCGTCAGGGGTCCTCCCGAGCAGTACTTC

J gene: TRBJ1-5
D gene: .
V gene: TRBV13
clone size: few
CDR3 protein: CASSARDKGNQPQHF
CDR3 DNA: TGTGCCAGCAGCGCCAGGGACAAGGGCAATCAGCCCCAGCATTTT

J gene: TRBJ2-2
D gene: .
V gene: TRBV6-5
clone size: .
CDR3 protein: CASSSASTGELFF
CDR3 DNA: TGTGCCAGCAGTTCTGCCAGCACCGGGGAGCTGTTTTTT

J gene: TRBJ2-7
D gene: .
V gene: TRBV5-6
clone size: .
CDR3 protein: CASSLSSRSPYEQYF
CDR3 DNA: TGTGCCAGCAGCTTGAGCTCCAGGTCACCCTACGAGCAGTACTTC

J gene: TRBJ1-5
D gene: .
V gene: TRBV7-2
clone size: .
CDR3 protein: CASSLNGVNQPQHF
CDR3 DNA: TGTGCCAGCAGCTTAAACGGGGTCAATCAGCCCCAGCATTTT

J gene: TRBJ2-7
D gene: .
V gene: TRBV29-1
clone size: .
CDR3 protein: CSVLLSRDNYEQYF
CDR3 DNA: TGCAGCGTCCTACTCTCCAGGGACAACTACGAGCAGTACTTC

J gene: TRBJ2-7
D gene: TRBD2
V gene: TRBV6-6
clone size: .
CDR3 protein: CASSYPMGGVSYEQYF
CDR3 DNA: TGTGCCAGCAGTTACCCAATGGGAGGGGTAAGCTACGAGCAGTACTTC

J gene: TRBJ2-5
D gene: .
V gene: TRBV4-3
clone size: once
CDR3 protein: CASSQDAGPRETQYF
CDR3 DNA: TGCGCCAGCAGCCAAGATGCGGGACCTCGAGAGACCCAGTACTTC

J gene: TRBJ2-1
D gene: TRBD2
V gene: TRBV7-9
clone size: .
CDR3 protein: CASSLGLAGGHSYNEQFF
CDR3 DNA: TGTGCCAGCAGCCTGGGACTAGCGGGGGGTCACTCCTACAATGAGCAGTTCTTC

J gene: TRBJ1-5
D gene: TRBD1
V gene: TRBV27
clone size: .
CDR3 protein: CASSLGTANQPQHF
CDR3 DNA: TGTGCCAGCAGTTTGGGGACAGCTAATCAGCCCCAGCATTTT

J gene: TRBJ1-4
D gene: .
V gene: TRBV7-9
clone size: .
CDR3 protein: CASSQEIRGIGEKLFF
CDR3 DNA: TGTGCCAGCAGCCAAGAAATTCGGGGGATTGGTGAAAAACTGTTTTTT